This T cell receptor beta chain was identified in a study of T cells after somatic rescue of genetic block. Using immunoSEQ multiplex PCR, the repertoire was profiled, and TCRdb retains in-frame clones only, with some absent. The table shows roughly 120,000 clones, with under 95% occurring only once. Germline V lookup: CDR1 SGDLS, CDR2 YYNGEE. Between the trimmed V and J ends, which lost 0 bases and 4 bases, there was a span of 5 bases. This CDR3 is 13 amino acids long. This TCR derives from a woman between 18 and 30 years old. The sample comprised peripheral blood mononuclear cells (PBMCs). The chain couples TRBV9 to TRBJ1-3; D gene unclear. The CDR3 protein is CASSVAIGNTIYF. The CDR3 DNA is TGTGCCAGCAGCGTAGCCATAGGAAACACCATATATTTT.